The clone carrying this T cell receptor (beta chain) has at least ten counts. Trimming took off 7 bases at V and 3 bases at J, with 16 bases between the two ends. The CDR3 is made up of 14 amino acids. The data are from a study of T cells in Graves' hyperthyroidism and ophthalmopathy. TCR beta CDR3 region amplification was performed from RNA transcripts. The HTBI set primed first-round TCR CDR3 RT-PCR. TCRdb analysed the multiplex PCR reads with MiXCR anew, one entry per CDR3 protein. The sample includes around 240,000 distinct CDR3 sequences, about 14% of them seen just once. Sequencing input: blood. The chain is built from TRBV12-3 or TRBV12-4 and TRBJ2-7; D is perhaps TRBD1 or TRBD2 (5 bases each). The receptor was isolated from a woman in her forties with Graves' hyperthyroidism that later progressed to Graves' ophthalmopathy. CDR3 nucleotide sequence: TGTGCCAGCAAGATCCGGGACGGATACTACGAGCAGTACTTC. This codes for CASKIRDGYYEQYF.